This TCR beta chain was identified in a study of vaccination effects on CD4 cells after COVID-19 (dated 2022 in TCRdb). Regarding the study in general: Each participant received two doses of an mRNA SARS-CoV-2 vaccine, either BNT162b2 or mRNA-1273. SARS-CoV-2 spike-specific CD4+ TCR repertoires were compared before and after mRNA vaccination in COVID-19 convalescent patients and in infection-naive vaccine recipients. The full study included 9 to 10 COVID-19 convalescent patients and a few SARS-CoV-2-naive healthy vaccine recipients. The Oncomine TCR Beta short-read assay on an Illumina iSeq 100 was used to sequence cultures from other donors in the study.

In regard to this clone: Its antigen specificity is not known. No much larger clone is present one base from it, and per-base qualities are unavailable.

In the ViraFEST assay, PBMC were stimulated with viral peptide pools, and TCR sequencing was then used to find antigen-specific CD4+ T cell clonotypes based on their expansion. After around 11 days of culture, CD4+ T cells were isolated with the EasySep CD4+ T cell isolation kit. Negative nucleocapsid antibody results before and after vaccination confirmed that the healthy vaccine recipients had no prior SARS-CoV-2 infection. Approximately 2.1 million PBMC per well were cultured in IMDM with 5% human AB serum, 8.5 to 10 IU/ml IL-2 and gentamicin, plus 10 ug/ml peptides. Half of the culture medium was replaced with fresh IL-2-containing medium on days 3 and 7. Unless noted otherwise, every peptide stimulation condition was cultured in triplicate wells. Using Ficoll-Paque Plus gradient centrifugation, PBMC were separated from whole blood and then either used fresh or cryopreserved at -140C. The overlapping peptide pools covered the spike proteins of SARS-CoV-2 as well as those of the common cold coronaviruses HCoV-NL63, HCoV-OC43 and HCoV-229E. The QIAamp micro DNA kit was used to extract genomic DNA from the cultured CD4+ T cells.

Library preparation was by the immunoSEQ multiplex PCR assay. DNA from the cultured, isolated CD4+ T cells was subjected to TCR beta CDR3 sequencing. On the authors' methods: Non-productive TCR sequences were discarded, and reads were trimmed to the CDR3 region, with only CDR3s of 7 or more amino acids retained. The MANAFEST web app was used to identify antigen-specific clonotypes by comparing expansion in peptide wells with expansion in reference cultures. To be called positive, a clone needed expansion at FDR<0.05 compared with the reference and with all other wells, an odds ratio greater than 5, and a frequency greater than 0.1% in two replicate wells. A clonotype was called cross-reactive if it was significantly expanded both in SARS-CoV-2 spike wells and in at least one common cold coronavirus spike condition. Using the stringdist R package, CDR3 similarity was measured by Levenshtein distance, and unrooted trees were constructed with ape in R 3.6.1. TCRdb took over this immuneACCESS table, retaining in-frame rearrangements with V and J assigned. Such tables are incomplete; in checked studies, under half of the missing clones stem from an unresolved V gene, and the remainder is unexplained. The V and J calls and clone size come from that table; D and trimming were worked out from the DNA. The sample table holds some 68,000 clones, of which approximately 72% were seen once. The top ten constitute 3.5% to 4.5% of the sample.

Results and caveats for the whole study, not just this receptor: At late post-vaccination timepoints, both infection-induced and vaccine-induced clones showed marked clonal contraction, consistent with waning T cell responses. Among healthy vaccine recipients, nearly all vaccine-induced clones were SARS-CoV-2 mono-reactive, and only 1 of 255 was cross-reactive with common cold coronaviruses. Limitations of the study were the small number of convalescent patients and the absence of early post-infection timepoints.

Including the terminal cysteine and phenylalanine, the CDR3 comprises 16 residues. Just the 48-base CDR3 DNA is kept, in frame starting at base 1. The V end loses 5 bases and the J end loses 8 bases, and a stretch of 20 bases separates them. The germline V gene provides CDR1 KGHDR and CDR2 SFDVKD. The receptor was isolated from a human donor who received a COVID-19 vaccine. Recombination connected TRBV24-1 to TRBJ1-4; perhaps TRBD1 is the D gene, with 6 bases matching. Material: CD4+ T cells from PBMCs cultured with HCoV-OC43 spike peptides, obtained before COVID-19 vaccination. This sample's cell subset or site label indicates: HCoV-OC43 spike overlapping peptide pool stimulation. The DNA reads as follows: TGTGCCACCAGTGTGATAGGTTGGGGGGCAGGGGAAAAACTGTTTTTT. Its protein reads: CATSVIGWGAGEKLFF.